A single sample is the source of the 3 T cell receptor beta chains below, sequenced in a study of OX40 agonist ivuxolimab in advanced cancers. Sequencing used immunoSEQ multiplex PCR; TCRdb keeps in-frame clones, though not all of them. Altogether 60,000 to 75,000 clones are present, around 88% being singletons, with the ten largest covering 0.86%. The source material was CD4+ or CD8+ T cells sorted from blood, sampled in a trial of the OX40 agonist ivuxolimab. The receptors were sampled from an adult with an advanced solid tumor such as melanoma, head and neck, liver or kidney cancer.

This chain connects TRBV7-2 to TRBJ2-7, with unresolved D. Trimming pared 1 base from V and 2 bases from J, leaving 9 bases between. The CDR3 runs 14 residues. Germline CDR1 is SGHTA and CDR2 is FQGNSA. Written as DNA, the CDR3 is TGTGCCAGCAGCTTAGATTCATGGACCTACGAGCAGTACTTC. Amino acid sequence: CASSLDSWTYEQYF.

V gene TRBV30 combines with J gene TRBJ1-1, with D maybe TRBD1 (6 bases). V dropped 0 bases and J dropped 1 base, with 9 bases sitting between them. Per germline, CDR1 GTSNPN and CDR2 SVGIG (reference sequence). This CDR3 region has 14 residues. The CDR3 region is CAWSVGGSNTEAFF. In DNA, the CDR3 is TGTGCCTGGAGTGTGGGGGGCTCGAACACTGAAGCTTTCTTT.

The V call is TRBV6-5, the J call TRBJ2-7; TRBD2 aligns across 12 bases. The CDR3 length is 13 residues. CDR1 and CDR2 (germline): MNHEY, SVGAGI. V was clipped by 10 bases and J by 2 bases; unmatched bases: 3. The CDR3 nucleotides are TGTGCCATCCGACTAGCGGGGGCCTACGAGCAGTACTTC. This sequence encodes CAIRLAGAYEQYF.